A selection of T cell receptor beta chains follows, all from one sample in a study of T cell changes during pregnancy in multiple sclerosis. The repertoire was sequenced with immunoSEQ multiplex PCR; TCRdb's copy has only in-frame clones and lacks some. The sample records 30,000 to 35,000 clones, 90% being singletons. This specimen was CD4+ T cells from peripheral blood mononuclear cells, taken in the third trimester of pregnancy. These receptors were collected from a female donor in good health, enrolled as a control in a pregnancy study. Both conserved end residues are part of each CDR3. Fields, in order: V gene, clone size, J gene, D gene, CDR3 protein, CDR3 DNA. D genes are given only for firm matches. The size field is filled for only some rows; it gives once, few, many or a size class.

V: TRBV2; size: once; J: TRBJ2-2; D: TRBD1; CDR3: CASSDVFGTGNTGELFF; DNA: TGTGCCAGCAGTGACGTTTTCGGGACAGGAAACACCGGGGAGCTGTTTTTT
V: TRBV11-3; size: NA; J: TRBJ1-4; D: TRBD1; CDR3: CASSSGGLAEKLFF; DNA: TGTGCCAGCAGCTCAGGGGGCTTGGCTGAAAAACTGTTTTTT
V: TRBV2; size: once; J: TRBJ2-3; D: NA; CDR3: CASSEESDRLGGTQYF; DNA: TGTGCCAGCAGTGAAGAATCGGACCGACTGGGGGGTACGCAGTATTTT
V: TRBV7-2; size: few; J: TRBJ1-2; D: TRBD1; CDR3: CASSVDRGYGYTF; DNA: TGTGCCAGCAGCGTTGACAGGGGCTATGGCTACACCTTC
V: TRBV18; size: NA; J: TRBJ1-4; D: NA; CDR3: CASSLNEKLFF; DNA: TGTGCCAGCTCCCTTAATGAAAAACTGTTTTTT
V: TRBV5-5; size: once; J: TRBJ1-5; D: TRBD1; CDR3: CASSSGQGHQPQHF; DNA: TGTGCCAGCAGCTCCGGACAGGGGCATCAGCCCCAGCATTTT
V: TRBV14; size: NA; J: TRBJ2-1; D: NA; CDR3: CASSQTGGHEQFF; DNA: TGTGCCAGCAGCCAAACTGGAGGCCATGAGCAGTTCTTC
V: TRBV27; size: NA; J: TRBJ1-1; D: NA; CDR3: CASSSFRGSNEAFF; DNA: TGTGCCAGCAGTTCTTTCAGGGGAAGTAATGAAGCTTTCTTT
V: TRBV19; size: NA; J: TRBJ1-4; D: NA; CDR3: CASSGGSGLNEKLFF; DNA: TGTGCCAGTAGTGGGGGCTCGGGCTTGAATGAAAAACTGTTTTTT
V: TRBV7-9; size: NA; J: TRBJ2-2; D: NA; CDR3: CASSLVVRTGELFF; DNA: TGTGCCAGCAGCTTAGTTGTCCGCACCGGGGAGCTGTTTTTT
V: TRBV18; size: NA; J: TRBJ2-7; D: TRBD1; CDR3: CASSPSSQGAREQYF; DNA: TGTGCCAGCTCACCATCATCGCAGGGGGCGCGGGAGCAGTACTTC
V: TRBV7-2; size: few; J: TRBJ1-5; D: NA; CDR3: CASSLASDNQPQHF; DNA: TGTGCCAGCAGCTTAGCATCAGATAATCAGCCCCAGCATTTT
V: TRBV5-1; size: NA; J: TRBJ1-5; D: TRBD1; CDR3: CASSLEKPGQGRYSNQPQHF; DNA: TGCGCCAGCAGCTTGGAAAAGCCGGGACAGGGGCGCTATAGCAATCAGCCCCAGCATTTT
V: TRBV15; size: NA; J: TRBJ2-5; D: NA; CDR3: CATSRGEGPGNSRTQYF; DNA: TGTGCCACCAGCAGAGGAGAGGGCCCGGGGAATAGCAGGACCCAGTACTTC
V: TRBV6-1; size: NA; J: TRBJ2-3; D: NA; CDR3: CASSDLTDTQYF; DNA: TGTGCCAGCAGTGACCTCACAGATACGCAGTATTTT
V: TRBV18; size: NA; J: TRBJ2-7; D: TRBD1; CDR3: CASSPRGTGLYEQYF; DNA: TGTGCCAGCTCACCAAGGGGGACAGGCCTCTACGAGCAGTACTTC
V: TRBV6-1; size: NA; J: TRBJ1-1; D: NA; CDR3: CASSEVRTAANTEAFF; DNA: TGTGCCAGCAGTGAAGTTAGGACAGCGGCTAACACTGAAGCTTTCTTT
V: TRBV29-1; size: NA; J: TRBJ2-7; D: TRBD1; CDR3: CSVGTGGFEQYF; DNA: TGCAGCGTCGGGACAGGGGGCTTCGAGCAGTACTTC
V: TRBV25-1; size: NA; J: TRBJ2-2; D: TRBD2; CDR3: CASSEYGSGGGTGELFF; DNA: TGTGCCAGCAGTGAATATGGGAGCGGGGGTGGCACCGGGGAGCTGTTTTTT
V: TRBV19; size: NA; J: TRBJ2-7; D: TRBD2; CDR3: CASSPPGGTYEQYF; DNA: TGTGCCAGTAGTCCCCCGGGGGGGACCTACGAGCAGTACTTC
V: TRBV7-9; size: NA; J: TRBJ2-1; D: NA; CDR3: CASSLSGGPRDEQFF; DNA: TGTGCCAGCAGCTTATCGGGGGGCCCTCGGGATGAGCAGTTCTTC
V: TRBV6-1; size: NA; J: TRBJ1-2; D: NA; CDR3: CASSRTGDNYGYTF; DNA: TGTGCCAGCAGTCGGACGGGGGACAACTATGGCTACACCTTC
V: TRBV2; size: NA; J: TRBJ2-3; D: TRBD2; CDR3: CASSEALRKRASGATDTQYF; DNA: TGTGCCAGCAGTGAAGCGCTTCGAAAACGAGCTAGCGGGGCAACGGATACGCAGTATTTT
V: TRBV7-6; size: NA; J: TRBJ2-7; D: TRBD2; CDR3: CASSLVAPTSGGLLGQYF; DNA: TGTGCCAGCAGCTTAGTGGCTCCGACTAGCGGGGGACTACTCGGGCAGTACTTC
V: TRBV5-4; size: NA; J: TRBJ2-7; D: TRBD1; CDR3: CASSPGQGGFHEQYF; DNA: TGTGCCAGCAGCCCGGGACAGGGCGGGTTCCACGAGCAGTACTTC
V: TRBV7-2; size: NA; J: TRBJ1-1; D: NA; CDR3: CASSPDPGRNTEAFF; DNA: TGTGCCAGCAGCCCCGACCCAGGCCGGAACACTGAAGCTTTCTTT
V: TRBV27; size: NA; J: TRBJ2-7; D: NA; CDR3: CASSLGRASYEQYF; DNA: TGTGCCAGCAGTTTGGGCAGGGCCTCCTACGAGCAGTACTTC
V: TRBV19; size: NA; J: TRBJ1-3; D: NA; CDR3: CASSILTGSDSGNTIYF; DNA: TGTGCCAGTAGTATCCTGACAGGAAGCGACTCTGGAAACACCATATATTTT
V: TRBV29-1; size: NA; J: TRBJ2-5; D: TRBD2; CDR3: CSVGASGETQYF; DNA: TGCAGCGTTGGGGCTAGCGGAGAGACCCAGTACTTC
V: TRBV30; size: NA; J: TRBJ1-2; D: NA; CDR3: CAWTVNYGYTF; DNA: TGTGCCTGGACAGTTAACTATGGCTACACCTTC
V: TRBV29-1; size: NA; J: TRBJ2-7; D: NA; CDR3: CSVVWGLSYEQYF; DNA: TGCAGCGTTGTCTGGGGCTTATCCTACGAGCAGTACTTC
V: TRBV9; size: NA; J: TRBJ2-7; D: NA; CDR3: CASSVVCRLRYEQYF; DNA: TGTGCCAGCAGCGTAGTATGCCGGTTACGCTACGAGCAGTACTTC
V: TRBV14; size: NA; J: TRBJ1-5; D: TRBD1; CDR3: CASSPTGGQPQHF; DNA: TGTGCCAGCAGCCCAACAGGGGGCCAGCCCCAGCATTTT
V: TRBV30; size: NA; J: TRBJ2-7; D: TRBD2; CDR3: CAWSVARTSGRAENEQYF; DNA: TGTGCCTGGAGTGTGGCCCGGACTAGCGGGAGGGCCGAAAACGAGCAGTACTTC
V: TRBV11-3; size: once; J: TRBJ2-3; D: TRBD2; CDR3: CASSLAGGQGYADTQYF; DNA: TGTGCCAGCAGCCTGGCGGGGGGGCAGGGGTACGCAGATACGCAGTATTTT